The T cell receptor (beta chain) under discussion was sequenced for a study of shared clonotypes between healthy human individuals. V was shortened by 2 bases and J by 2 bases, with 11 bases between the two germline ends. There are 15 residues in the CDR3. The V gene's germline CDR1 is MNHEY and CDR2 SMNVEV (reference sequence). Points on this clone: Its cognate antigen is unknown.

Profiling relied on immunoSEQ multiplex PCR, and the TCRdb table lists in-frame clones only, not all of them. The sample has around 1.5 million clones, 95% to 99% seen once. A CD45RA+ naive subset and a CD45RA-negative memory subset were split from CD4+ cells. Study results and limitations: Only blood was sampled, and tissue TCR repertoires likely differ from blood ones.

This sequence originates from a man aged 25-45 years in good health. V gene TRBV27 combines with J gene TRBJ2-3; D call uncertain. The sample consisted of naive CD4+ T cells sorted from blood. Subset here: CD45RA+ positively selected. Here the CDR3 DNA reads TGTGCCAGCAGTTTAAACCCCGGGTTCACAGATACGCAGTATTTT. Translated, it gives CASSLNPGFTDTQYF.